The sequence of this TCR beta chain was determined in a study of Graves' ophthalmopathy and Graves' hyperthyroidism. Study-wide context: Samples of peripheral blood were obtained at initial diagnosis, prior to treatment of any kind.

The CDR3 extends over 12 amino acids. Germline loops: CDR1 SQVTM, CDR2 ANQGSEA. J was trimmed by 5 bases and V by 7 bases; bases with no gene match: 7. TCR beta CDR3 amplification used RNA transcripts. HTBI-primed RT-PCR formed the first round, and a multiplex PCR formed the second. TCRdb re-analysed the multiplex PCR reads in MiXCR, keeping a single row per CDR3 protein. The data show approximately 160,000 distinct CDR3 sequences, approximately 40% seen once. Other autoimmune diseases, uncontrolled infections, pregnancy or lactation excluded patients from enrollment. PBMCs came from less than 13 ml of fresh peripheral blood.

The sequenced sample consisted of peripheral blood. J is TRBJ1-2 and V is TRBV29-1; 7 bases line up with TRBD1. The TCR was taken from a man aged 25-45 years with Graves' ophthalmopathy. CDR3 nucleotide sequence: TGCAGCGCGCCTGACAGGGCGTATGGCTACACCTTC. As protein: CSAPDRAYGYTF.